One sample yielded the 18 T cell receptor beta chains listed below, sequenced in a study of blood T cells in healthy people across ages. Then a second PCR, running roughly 6 to 11 cycles, was carried out with a sample-barcoded 5' primer and a J-beta primer mix. TCRdb processed the 5' RACE reads anew with MiXCR; each CDR3 protein has one entry. The table includes 920,000 or so distinct CDR3 sequences, around 43% detected once. The sequencing sample was made of blood. These receptors were collected from a woman in her fifties or sixties in good health.

The CDR3 loop is CASSLGRSGAYIYEQYF. The CDR3 DNA follows: TGTGCCAGCAGCTTGGGACGTTCTGGGGCGTACATCTACGAGCAGTACTTC. This chain connects TRBV5-8 to TRBJ2-7; TRBD1 is a possible D gene (5 bases). The CDR3 has 17 residues. Germline V gene sequence: CDR1 SGHTS, CDR2 YDEGEE. V lost 0 bases and J 3 bases, leaving 19 bases between the germline ends.

J is TRBJ2-5 and V is TRBV10-1; D perhaps matches TRBD2 (5 bases). Germline V CDR1 and CDR2: WNHNN, SYGVQD (reference sequence). The CDR3 loop spans 14 amino acids. Deletions cut 0 bases from V and 7 bases from J, with 12 bases between. The CDR3 loop reads CASSESAGRGTQYF. The CDR3 nucleotides read TGCGCCAGCAGTGAGTCGGCGGGTCGGGGGACCCAGTACTTC.

The rearrangement joins TRBV5-5 to TRBJ2-1; 7 nucleotides line up with TRBD1. The germline V gene encodes CDR1 SGHKS and CDR2 YYEKEE (reference sequence). This CDR3 is built from 16 residues. Trimming took 4 bases from V and 2 from J; bases not matched to a gene: 9. The CDR3 protein is CASSLGSGTAYNEQFF. CDR3 nucleotides: TGTGCCAGCAGCCTCGGCTCCGGGACAGCCTACAATGAGCAGTTCTTC.

This clonotype was observed a few times. The CDR3 reads CASGPTGTVGETQYF. The DNA for the CDR3 is TGTGCTAGTGGTCCTACCGGGACAGTGGGAGAGACCCAGTACTTC. J is TRBJ2-5 and V is TRBV12-5; 7 nucleotides match TRBD1. Looked up from germline, CDR1 is LGHNT and CDR2 is FRNRAP. The V segment lost 5 bases and the J segment 4 bases; nucleotides outside the gene matches: 10. This CDR3 comprises 15 residues.

This clonotype was detected a few times. CDR3 coding DNA: TGCAGCGTTGAAGATTTGGGAGGTGAGCAGTTCTTC. This gives the protein CSVEDLGGEQFF. This chain connects TRBV29-1 to TRBJ2-1, with D perhaps TRBD2 (6 bases). V lost 0 bases and J 9 bases, leaving 9 bases between the germline ends. The CDR3 loop spans 12 amino acids. Germline V gene sequence: CDR1 SQVTM, CDR2 ANQGSEA.

This clonotype occurred once. J is TRBJ1-2 and V is TRBV5-1; a weak D match, TRBD1 (6 bases). The CDR3 has 14 residues. With 4 bases removed from V and 7 bases from J, the gap between germline ends came to 17 bases. Germline V gene sequence: CDR1 SGHRS, CDR2 YFSETQ. The CDR3 here is CASSPPSKDSGYTF. The CDR3 coding sequence is TGCGCCAGCAGCCCCCCTAGTAAGGACAGTGGCTACACCTTC. Variable domain in full (rest from reference TRBV5-1 and TRBJ1-2): KAGVTQTPRYLIKTRGQQVTLSCSPISGHRSVSWYQQTPGQGLQFLFEYFSETQRNKGNFPGRFSGRQFSNSRSEMNVSTLELGDSALYLCASSPPSKDSGYTFGSGTRLTVV.

This clonotype was detected a few times. This chain links TRBV12-3 or TRBV12-4 with TRBJ1-2; 8 nucleotides align to TRBD1. The CDR3 contains 16 residues. After removal of 5 bases from V and 5 bases from J, the junction contained 13 bases not matched to a gene. This chain's CDR3 is CASSMGPGQDYYGYTF. DNA for the CDR3: TGTGCCAGCAGTATGGGCCCGGGACAGGACTATTATGGCTACACCTTC.

The chain uses TRBV29-1 and TRBJ1-2; TRBD1 might be the D (5 bases). The V gene lost 6 bases and the J gene lost 7 bases, with 18 bases spanning the gap. Looked up from germline, CDR1 is SQVTM and CDR2 is ANQGSEA. The CDR3 is made up of 13 amino acids. CDR3 DNA sequence: TGCAGCGTCCTAACGGGATGGGGGAGTGGCTACACCTTC. The encoded protein is CSVLTGWGSGYTF.

This clonotype was detected a few times. The genes are TRBV27 and TRBJ1-5, with D possibly TRBD1 on 6 matching bases. From germline, CDR1 is MNHEY and CDR2 SMNVEV (reference sequence). The V gene lost 5 bases and the J gene lost 6 bases, with 11 bases spanning the gap. The length of the CDR3 is 13 residues. CDR3 in DNA: TGTGCCAGCAGTGTAGGCAGGGGTCAGCCCCAGCATTTT. Translating gives CASSVGRGQPQHF.

The genes are TRBV20-1 and TRBJ1-2; weak D call: TRBD1 (6 bases). CDR3 size: 13 residues. V was shortened by 6 bases and J by 5 bases, with 16 bases between the two germline ends. CDR1 and CDR2 from the germline V gene are DFQATT and SNEGSKA (reference sequence). The CDR3 DNA reads TGCAGTGCCAAAGAAGGGGGGCTTTATGGCTACACCTTC. Translated: CSAKEGGLYGYTF.

This chain links TRBV10-3 with TRBJ2-7; 8 nucleotides line up with TRBD2. The trim removed 0 bases at V and 3 bases at J, leaving 7 bases unmatched. This CDR3 region has 16 residues. Germline V gene sequence: CDR1 ENHRY, CDR2 SYGVKD. The CDR3 loop is CAISESGRAGVYEQYF. The CDR3 bases are TGTGCCATCAGTGAGTCCGGACGAGCGGGAGTCTACGAGCAGTACTTC.

The chain links TRBV5-1 to TRBJ1-1; D remains unclear. Trimming took off 4 bases at V and 5 bases at J, with 15 bases between the two ends. Germline-derived CDR1 and CDR2 are SGHRS and YFSETQ. The CDR3 runs 14 residues. Here the CDR3 reads CASSHGLSGTEAFF. DNA for the CDR3: TGCGCCAGCAGCCACGGGCTGAGTGGGACTGAAGCTTTCTTT.

This sequence joins TRBV27 and TRBJ1-6; D is perhaps TRBD1 (6 bases). CDR1 and CDR2 from the germline V gene are MNHEY and SMNVEV (reference sequence). This CDR3 contains 14 residues. V lost 6 bases and J lost 5, with 11 bases in between. The CDR3: CASRRQVDNSPLHF. CDR3 bases: TGTGCCAGCAGAAGACAGGTGGATAATTCACCCCTCCACTTT.

This chain connects TRBV11-2 to TRBJ2-3; 7 bases are shared with TRBD1. This CDR3 contains 15 residues. Trimming took 6 bases from V and 6 from J; bases not matched to a gene: 12. The germline CDR1 and CDR2 sequences are SGHAT and FQNNGV. Written as DNA, the CDR3 is TGTGCCAGCAGGCAATCAGGGACAGTTTATGATACGCAGTATTTT. It is translated as CASRQSGTVYDTQYF.

On this clonotype: Germline and junction disagree at one end, which may indicate a read error. V usage is TRBV25-1 and J usage is TRBJ2-3; weak D call: TRBD1 (7 bases). Germline V gene lookup returns CDR1 MGHDK and CDR2 SYGVNS. The CDR3 has 15 amino acids. The CDR3 nucleotides are TGTGCCGGCAGTGGAACAGGGGAGGCAACAGATACGCAGTATTTT. Amino acid sequence: CAGSGTGEATDTQYF.

Points on this clonotype: The junction does not match germline at one end; this may be a read error. The CDR3 nucleotides are TGTGCCGCCAGCAGAGAGAGGAGTCGCCTCTACGAGCAGTACTTC. This translates into CAASRERSRLYEQYF. This chain connects TRBV15 to TRBJ2-7; no firm D call. Germline CDR1 is LNHNV and CDR2 is YYDKDF (reference sequence). This CDR3 spans 15 amino acids.

This clonotype came up once. The chain links TRBV7-9 to TRBJ2-7; D possibly corresponds to TRBD1 (6 bases). Per the germline V gene, CDR1 is SEHNR and CDR2 is FQNEAQ (reference sequence). Trimming shortened V by 1 base and J by 5 bases, and 15 bases separated the two germline ends. CDR3 size: 15 residues. CDR3 sequence reads: CASSLVQGSGNEQYF. Here the CDR3 DNA reads TGTGCCAGCAGCTTAGTACAGGGAAGTGGGAACGAGCAGTACTTC.

CDR3 nucleotide sequence: TGCAGTGCGAAGGGCTACACCTTC. It encodes CSAKGYTF. The chain recombines TRBV20-1 with TRBJ1-2; unclear D gene. Trimming removed 6 bases at V and 8 bases at J, with 4 bases between. CDR1 is DFQATT, CDR2 SNEGSKA, per germline (reference sequence). The CDR3 consists of 8 residues.